The 19 T cell receptor beta chains below were found in one sample sequenced in a study of shared clonotypes between healthy human individuals. Terminally differentiated effector memory CD45RA+ cells were left out of the naive CD8 fraction, which was CD45RO-negative and positively selected for CCR7. The repertoire was sequenced with immunoSEQ multiplex PCR; TCRdb's copy has only in-frame clones and lacks some. The repertoire includes about 2.2 million clones, approximately 94% of them detected once, and around 1.7% sits in the top ten. Sequenced material: naive CD8+ T cells from PBMCs. The source of these receptors is a man aged 18-30 years in good health. Some clones in this sample may be carry-over from other donors' samples.

This clone was observed a single time. V and J are TRBV4-1 and TRBJ1-1; possible D gene TRBD1, 6 bases. CDR3 length: 14 amino acids. V lost 0 bases and J 3 bases, leaving 8 bases between the germline ends. Germline V CDR1 and CDR2: MGHRA, YSYEKL. This chain's CDR3 is CASSQDSGDTEAFF. CDR3 DNA: TGCGCCAGCAGCCAAGATTCAGGGGACACTGAAGCTTTCTTT.

The rearrangement joins TRBV29-1 to TRBJ2-2, with TRBD1 identical over 7 bases. This CDR3 region has 14 residues. V lost 6 bases and J lost 5; bases outside the gene matches: 9. Germline V lookup: CDR1 SQVTM, CDR2 ANQGSEA. The CDR3 bases are TGCAGCGTCTATGGACAGGAGACGACCGGGGAGCTGTTTTTT. Protein product: CSVYGQETTGELFF.

The chain joins TRBV9 to TRBJ2-7, with D uncertain. Germline values: CDR1 SGDLS, CDR2 YYNGEE. The CDR3 is 13 residues long. Trimming removed 3 bases at V and 4 bases at J, with 11 bases between. CDR3 in amino acids: CASSAGPGYEQYF. For the CDR3, the DNA is TGTGCCAGCAGCGCCGGTCCCGGTTACGAGCAGTACTTC.

This sequence joins TRBV28 and TRBJ2-7; 12 nucleotides align to TRBD2. Germline V gene sequence: CDR1 MDHEN, CDR2 SYDVKM. This CDR3 comprises 15 residues. V lost 5 bases, J lost 6 bases, and 8 bases stayed unmatched. CDR3 residues: CASSPDPSGRGEQYF. DNA for the CDR3: TGTGCCAGCAGTCCCGATCCTAGCGGGAGGGGCGAGCAGTACTTC.

The chain links TRBV5-8 to TRBJ1-5; the D is unclear. The V gene's germline CDR1 is SGHTS and CDR2 YDEGEE. The CDR3 loop spans 13 amino acids. Between the trimmed V and J ends, which lost 4 bases and 3 bases, there was a span of 8 bases. CDR3 in amino acids: CASSLGNNQPQHF. The CDR3 DNA follows: TGTGCCAGCAGCCTCGGGAACAATCAGCCCCAGCATTTT. The entire variable domain, with the rest obtained from reference TRBV5-8 and TRBJ1-5, is as follows: EAGVTQSPTHLIKTRGQQATLRCSPISGHTSVYWYQQALGLGLQFLLWYDEGEERNRGNFPPRFSGRQFPNYSSELNVNALELEDSALYLCASSLGNNQPQHFGDGTRLSIL.

The genes are TRBV4-3 and TRBJ2-1; 9 bases fit TRBD1. Germline CDR1 and CDR2: LGHNA and YSLEER. V dropped 1 base and J dropped 8; count of bases not matched to a gene: 3. This CDR3 contains 14 residues. CDR3 nucleotides: TGCGCCAGCAGCCAAGCACAGGGGGCCTATGAGCAGTTCTTC. It specifies CASSQAQGAYEQFF.

The chain links TRBV7-9 to TRBJ2-3, with TRBD2 identical over 9 bases. V was pared by 6 bases and J by 2 bases, with 6 bases of the junction left unmatched. This CDR3 contains 15 residues. Germline V CDR1 and CDR2: SEHNR, FQNEAQ (reference sequence). The CDR3 loop is CASSPLAGLTDTQYF. CDR3 sequence (DNA): TGTGCCAGCAGTCCACTAGCGGGCCTCACAGATACGCAGTATTTT. Drawing the rest from reference TRBV7-9 and TRBJ2-3, the complete variable domain is DTGVSQNPRHKITKRGQNVTFRCDPISEHNRLYWYRQTLGQGPEFLTYFQNEAQLEKSRLLSDRFSAERPKGSFSTLEIQRTEQGDSAMYLCASSPLAGLTDTQYFGPGTRLTVL.

The V and J genes are TRBV10-1 and TRBJ2-7; 8 bases are a match to TRBD2. This CDR3 is built from 14 residues. Germline V CDR1 and CDR2: WNHNN, SYGVQD (reference sequence). The J segment lost 5 bases and the V segment lost 3 bases, leaving 6 bases of the junction unmatched. The CDR3 DNA reads as TGCGCCAGCAGTGACCGAGCGGGAGTAAACGAGCAGTACTTC. The encoded protein is CASSDRAGVNEQYF.

V is TRBV25-1 and J is TRBJ1-2, with a possible D match to TRBD1 (5 bases). Trimming removed 4 bases at V and 0 bases at J, with 15 bases between. The CDR3 sequence is 16 residues long. Per the germline V gene, CDR1 is MGHDK and CDR2 is SYGVNS. The CDR3 region has the DNA TGTGCCAGCAGTGGAAAGGACAACCCTTCTAACTATGGCTACACCTTC. Translated: CASSGKDNPSNYGYTF.

The J gene is TRBJ2-1, the V gene TRBV6-5, with TRBD1 matching 10 bases. CDR3 length: 12 residues. Germline V gene lookup returns CDR1 MNHEY and CDR2 SVGAGI. The J segment lost 9 bases and the V segment lost 5 bases, leaving 1 base of the junction unmatched. The DNA for the CDR3 is TGTGCCAGCAGTGACAGGGGGCTTGAGCAGTTCTTC. This sequence encodes CASSDRGLEQFF.

There are a few counts of this clone. The chain recombines TRBV5-5 with TRBJ2-2; TRBD1 aligns across 9 bases. Germline CDR1 reads SGHKS; CDR2 reads YYEKEE (reference sequence). The J segment lost 4 bases and the V segment lost 3 bases, leaving 4 bases of the junction unmatched. The CDR3 loop spans 15 amino acids. CDR3 region: CASSWGQGITGELFF. Written as DNA, the CDR3 is TGTGCCAGCAGCTGGGGACAGGGAATCACCGGGGAGCTGTTTTTT.

This chain uses TRBV27 with TRBJ2-5; 9 bases agree with TRBD2. The J segment lost 2 bases and the V segment lost 6 bases, leaving 7 bases of the junction unmatched. The CDR3 extends over 15 amino acids. In germline, CDR1 is MNHEY, CDR2 SMNVEV (reference sequence). The CDR3 sequence is CASRSSGRLQETQYF. CDR3 bases: TGTGCCAGCAGATCCAGCGGGAGGCTTCAAGAGACCCAGTACTTC.

V gene TRBV27 combines with J gene TRBJ2-7, with unresolved D. The CDR3 has 13 amino acids. Germline CDR1 and CDR2: MNHEY and SMNVEV (reference sequence). Trimming shortened V by 2 bases and J by 4 bases, and 9 bases separated the two germline ends. CDR3 in amino acids: CASSLHSQYEQYF. Written as DNA, the CDR3 is TGTGCCAGCAGTTTACACAGCCAATACGAGCAGTACTTC.

This sequence joins TRBV9 and TRBJ1-1; D is undetermined. The germline V gene has CDR1 SGDLS and CDR2 YYNGEE. With 3 bases removed from V and 0 bases from J, the gap between germline ends came to 12 bases. There are 15 residues in the CDR3. This chain's CDR3 is CASSALGNMNTEAFF. DNA of the CDR3: TGTGCCAGCAGCGCCCTCGGGAACATGAACACTGAAGCTTTCTTT.

The chain is built from TRBV4-1 and TRBJ1-2; 9 nucleotides align to TRBD1. V gave up 0 bases and J gave up 5 bases; unmatched junction bases: 10. This CDR3 is 17 amino acids long. CDR1 is MGHRA, CDR2 YSYEKL, per germline. Here the CDR3 reads CASSQDSEGTGYYGYTF. CDR3 nucleotides: TGCGCCAGCAGCCAAGATTCAGAGGGGACAGGGTATTATGGCTACACCTTC.

The V gene is TRBV5-6, the J gene TRBJ2-1; D unclear. V dropped 4 bases and J dropped 0 bases, with 20 bases sitting between them. Germline CDR1 is SGHDT and CDR2 is YYEEEE. The CDR3 totals 18 residues. CDR3 region: CASSPFTSTSRSYNEQFF. The CDR3 DNA sequence: TGTGCCAGCAGCCCCTTTACCTCCACGAGCCGCTCCTACAATGAGCAGTTCTTC.

The V call is TRBV9, the J call TRBJ2-5, with a tentative D call TRBD2 (5 bases). The CDR3 contains 14 residues. Germline CDR1 and CDR2: SGDLS and YYNGEE. The V end was cut by 1 base, the J end by 3 bases, with 10 bases between. The CDR3 bases are TGTGCCAGCAGCGTAAAAAACGGGGAAGAGACCCAGTACTTC. Amino acid sequence: CASSVKNGEETQYF. Full variable domain (missing parts from reference TRBV9 and TRBJ2-5): DSGVTQTPKHLITATGQRVTLRCSPRSGDLSVYWYQQSLDQGLQFLIQYYNGEERAKGNILERFSAQQFPDLHSELNLSSLELGDSALYFCASSVKNGEETQYFGPGTRLLVL.

The chain is built from TRBV7-3 and TRBJ2-6; 8 bases line up with TRBD2. V lost 3 bases to trimming and J lost 1 base; unmatched junction nucleotides: 11. This CDR3 comprises 19 residues. In germline, CDR1 is SGHTA, CDR2 FQGTGA. The CDR3 spells CASSLDPGLEVSGANVLTF. In DNA, the CDR3 is TGTGCCAGCAGCTTGGACCCGGGACTAGAGGTATCTGGGGCCAACGTCCTGACTTTC.

The chain's CDR3 is CASSLAGTRGNEQFF. DNA of the CDR3: TGTGCCAGCAGTCTCGCCGGGACTAGGGGCAATGAGCAGTTCTTC. The rearrangement uses TRBV27 and TRBJ2-1, with 8 bases fitting TRBD2. The germline V gene has CDR1 MNHEY and CDR2 SMNVEV (reference sequence). This CDR3 region has 15 residues. The ends lost 5 bases at V and 6 bases at J; junction bases unmatched: 9.